This entry features one TCR beta chain sequence. This specimen comes from a study of blood T cell repertoires in COVID-19. About the research overall: Material from acute and convalescent COVID-19 was sourced from the United States, Italy and Spain. PBMCs, B-cell-depleted T cells, or T cells were the source of the cDNA or gDNA that made up the material.

Using immunoSEQ multiplex PCR, the repertoire was profiled, and TCRdb retains in-frame clones only, with some absent. The sample lists 150,000 to 200,000 clones, roughly 93% seen once, with roughly 5% in the top ten. CDR1 SQVTM and CDR2 ANQGSEA come from the germline V gene. The V and J ends lost 3 bases and 0 bases respectively, with 17 bases between them. CDR3 size: 16 residues. Sequenced material: peripheral blood. The sequence derives from a woman between 50 and 59 years old with acute or convalescent COVID-19. V and J are TRBV29-1 and TRBJ1-2, with D perhaps TRBD1 (6 bases). CDR3 in DNA: TGCAGCGTTGATATTGGACAGCAAACTGCTAACTATGGCTACACCTTC. Its protein product is CSVDIGQQTANYGYTF.